One sample yielded the 17 T cell receptor beta chains listed below, sequenced in a study of beta chain features in type 1 diabetes. The study, taken as a whole, reports: Moderate yet significant TCRB CDR3 shortening was seen in Type 1 diabetes patients in all four CD4+ subsets.

Their antigens remain unidentified. Reverse transcribing all isolated RNA meant expressed TCRB transcripts were sequenced. The repertoire was sequenced with immunoSEQ multiplex PCR; TCRdb's copy has only in-frame clones and lacks some. Among tens of thousands of clones listed, roughly 70% were seen once. Sequencing was done on a sample of Tregs from blood. The source is a young woman with type 1 diabetes.

This clone was observed a handful of times. This rearrangement joins TRBV7-2 to TRBJ2-3, with unresolved D. CDR3 length equals 15 residues. Germline CDR1 SGHTA, CDR2 FQGNSA. Trimming cost V 0 bases and J 0 bases, with 7 bases left between them. The CDR3 nucleotides are TGTGCCAGCAGCTTAGCCCCAGGTAGCACAGATACGCAGTATTTT. Protein product: CASSLAPGSTDTQYF. Complete variable domain (other parts from reference TRBV7-2 and TRBJ2-3): GAGVSQSPSNKVTEKGKDVELRCDPISGHTALYWYRQSLGQGLEFLIYFQGNSAPDKSGLPSDRFSAERTGGSVSTLTIQRTQQEDSAVYLCASSLAPGSTDTQYFGPGTRLTVL.

This chain uses TRBV6-1 with TRBJ2-6; the D is unclear. Germline V gene lookup returns CDR1 MNHNS and CDR2 SASEGT. V was pared by 6 bases and J by 0 bases, with 6 bases between. The CDR3 sequence is 14 residues long. CDR3: CASSEISGANVLTF. In DNA form, the CDR3 reads TGTGCCAGCAGCGAGATCTCTGGGGCCAACGTCCTGACTTTC.

This rearrangement joins TRBV7-9 to TRBJ2-5; 8 bases line up with TRBD1. Germline V gene lookup returns CDR1 SEHNR and CDR2 FQNEAQ (reference sequence). The CDR3 loop spans 12 amino acids. J lost 7 bases, V lost 9 bases, and 7 bases had no gene match. Written as DNA, the CDR3 is TGTGCCAGTACCCAGGGGGCCGGGACCCAGTACTTC. Translating gives CASTQGAGTQYF.

A few counts support this clone. The chain joins TRBV7-9 to TRBJ1-2, with D perhaps matching TRBD1 (5 bases). Trimming took off 5 bases at V and 8 bases at J, with 15 bases between the two ends. Germline lookup yields CDR1 SEHNR and CDR2 FQNEAQ (reference sequence). This CDR3 spans 13 amino acids. CDR3 sequence: CASSEGTVEGYTF. As DNA, the CDR3 is TGTGCCAGCAGCGAAGGGACTGTGGAAGGCTACACCTTC.

The V call is TRBV29-1, the J call TRBJ1-2; D perhaps matches TRBD1 (6 bases). Germline-derived CDR1 and CDR2 are SQVTM and ANQGSEA. V lost 5 bases, J lost 2 bases, and 9 bases lay in between. The CDR3 loop spans 12 amino acids. DNA for the CDR3: TGCAGCGTTTTCGACAGGAACTATGGCTACACCTTC. Translation: CSVFDRNYGYTF.

In its sample, this clone was seen once. This sequence joins TRBV6-6 and TRBJ2-1; D uncertain. V was clipped by 5 bases and J by 6 bases, with 11 bases between them. Germline V gives CDR1 MNHNY, CDR2 SVGAGI (reference sequence). The CDR3 has 13 amino acids. The CDR3 DNA sequence: TGTGCCAGCAGTACCCCACCGGGCAATGAGCAGTTCTTC. Protein sequence: CASSTPPGNEQFF.

The chain has TRBV7-2 and TRBJ2-3; D not resolved. This CDR3 has 12 residues. Deletions cut 3 bases from V and 4 bases from J, with 5 bases between. CDR1 SGHTA and CDR2 FQGNSA come from the germline V gene. This chain's CDR3 is CASSFVADTQYF. CDR3 coding DNA: TGTGCCAGCAGCTTCGTCGCAGATACGCAGTATTTT.

This clone was detected only a few times. The V and J genes are TRBV18 and TRBJ2-1; D call uncertain. The CDR3 length is 14 residues. Trimming took off 1 base at V and 10 bases at J, with 14 bases between the two ends. The germline CDR1 and CDR2 sequences are KGHSH and LQKENI. The CDR3 DNA follows: TGTGCCAGCTCACCACGACTGCTAGATCGCGAGCAGTTCTTC. As protein: CASSPRLLDREQFF.

The CDR3 loop reads CASSGTGRHEQFF. CDR3 nucleotide sequence: TGTGCCAGCAGCGGGACAGGGCGGCATGAGCAGTTCTTC. The chain is built from TRBV5-5 and TRBJ2-1; 9 bases line up with TRBD1. Trimming at V came to 4 bases and at J to 8 bases, leaving 4 bases not matched to a gene. Germline-derived CDR1 and CDR2 are SGHKS and YYEKEE (reference sequence). This CDR3 contains 13 residues.

This chain uses TRBV5-6 with TRBJ1-2, with 9 bases that match TRBD1. V shed 2 bases and J 3 bases; nucleotides not matched to a gene: 2. Germline V gene data show CDR1 as SGHDT and CDR2 as YYEEEE. The CDR3 has 14 residues. CDR3 nucleotides: TGTGCCAGCAGCTTAGGACAGGGGTACTATGGCTACACCTTC. It is translated as CASSLGQGYYGYTF.

The chain's CDR3 is CASSQDLVGLAEAFF. The CDR3 nucleotides are TGCGCCAGCAGCCAAGATCTTGTAGGACTCGCTGAAGCTTTCTTT. The chain couples TRBV4-3 to TRBJ1-1, with no clear D. Germline V gene lookup returns CDR1 LGHNA and CDR2 YSLEER. The CDR3 sequence is 15 residues long. V was clipped by 0 bases and J by 6 bases, with 14 bases between them.

The chain uses TRBV5-1 and TRBJ2-1, with TRBD2 as a possible D gene (5 bases). Trimming shortened V by 4 bases and J by 9 bases, and 14 bases separated the two germline ends. Germline loops: CDR1 SGHRS, CDR2 YFSETQ. There are 13 residues in the CDR3. The CDR3 bases are TGCGCCAGCAGCAACGGGGTCGGTGGTGAGCAGTTCTTC. It specifies CASSNGVGGEQFF.

This clone has just a few counts. The chain carries TRBV18 and TRBJ2-1; tentatively, D is TRBD1 (6 bases). The CDR3 is made up of 15 amino acids. In germline, CDR1 is KGHSH, CDR2 LQKENI. Trimming removed 0 bases from V and 8 bases from J, with 14 bases in between. CDR3 bases: TGTGCCAGCTCACCACCTAGGGGGACGGCGGATGAGCAGTTCTTC. Residues: CASSPPRGTADEQFF.

This clone has just a few counts. The chain is built from TRBV29-1 and TRBJ1-1; D is undetermined. The CDR3 has 13 residues. Germline CDR1 SQVTM, CDR2 ANQGSEA. The V end lost 5 bases, the J end lost 1 base, and 11 bases lay between the germline ends. The CDR3: CSVREQPNTEAFF. The CDR3 DNA follows: TGCAGCGTTCGAGAACAGCCGAACACTGAAGCTTTCTTT.

There are a few counts of this clone. The chain has TRBV9 and TRBJ2-7; 9 bases line up with TRBD1. CDR1 is SGDLS and CDR2 is YYNGEE in the germline V gene. Unmatched junction bases numbered 7, after V lost 7 bases and J lost 2 bases. The CDR3 sequence is 14 residues long. CDR3 nucleotide sequence: TGTGCCAGCGGACCGGGACAGGGAACCTACGAGCAGTACTTC. As protein: CASGPGQGTYEQYF.

V gene TRBV6-5 combines with J gene TRBJ2-7; 12 nucleotides match TRBD2. The CDR3 is made up of 15 amino acids. J lost 3 bases, V lost 6 bases, and 6 bases had no gene match. Germline CDR1 and CDR2: MNHEY and SVGAGI. CDR3 sequence reads: CASRGLAGGVYEQYF. The CDR3 DNA reads TGTGCCAGCAGGGGTCTAGCGGGGGGGGTCTACGAGCAGTACTTC.

The CDR3 is CASSSPQGLAGHKQYF. CDR3 DNA: TGCGCCAGCAGCTCACCGCAGGGACTAGCGGGACACAAGCAGTACTTC. V and J are TRBV5-1 and TRBJ2-7; 13 positions agree with TRBD2. The CDR3 is made up of 16 amino acids. The germline V gene has CDR1 SGHRS and CDR2 YFSETQ. V was clipped by 3 bases and J by 8 bases; unmatched bases: 11.